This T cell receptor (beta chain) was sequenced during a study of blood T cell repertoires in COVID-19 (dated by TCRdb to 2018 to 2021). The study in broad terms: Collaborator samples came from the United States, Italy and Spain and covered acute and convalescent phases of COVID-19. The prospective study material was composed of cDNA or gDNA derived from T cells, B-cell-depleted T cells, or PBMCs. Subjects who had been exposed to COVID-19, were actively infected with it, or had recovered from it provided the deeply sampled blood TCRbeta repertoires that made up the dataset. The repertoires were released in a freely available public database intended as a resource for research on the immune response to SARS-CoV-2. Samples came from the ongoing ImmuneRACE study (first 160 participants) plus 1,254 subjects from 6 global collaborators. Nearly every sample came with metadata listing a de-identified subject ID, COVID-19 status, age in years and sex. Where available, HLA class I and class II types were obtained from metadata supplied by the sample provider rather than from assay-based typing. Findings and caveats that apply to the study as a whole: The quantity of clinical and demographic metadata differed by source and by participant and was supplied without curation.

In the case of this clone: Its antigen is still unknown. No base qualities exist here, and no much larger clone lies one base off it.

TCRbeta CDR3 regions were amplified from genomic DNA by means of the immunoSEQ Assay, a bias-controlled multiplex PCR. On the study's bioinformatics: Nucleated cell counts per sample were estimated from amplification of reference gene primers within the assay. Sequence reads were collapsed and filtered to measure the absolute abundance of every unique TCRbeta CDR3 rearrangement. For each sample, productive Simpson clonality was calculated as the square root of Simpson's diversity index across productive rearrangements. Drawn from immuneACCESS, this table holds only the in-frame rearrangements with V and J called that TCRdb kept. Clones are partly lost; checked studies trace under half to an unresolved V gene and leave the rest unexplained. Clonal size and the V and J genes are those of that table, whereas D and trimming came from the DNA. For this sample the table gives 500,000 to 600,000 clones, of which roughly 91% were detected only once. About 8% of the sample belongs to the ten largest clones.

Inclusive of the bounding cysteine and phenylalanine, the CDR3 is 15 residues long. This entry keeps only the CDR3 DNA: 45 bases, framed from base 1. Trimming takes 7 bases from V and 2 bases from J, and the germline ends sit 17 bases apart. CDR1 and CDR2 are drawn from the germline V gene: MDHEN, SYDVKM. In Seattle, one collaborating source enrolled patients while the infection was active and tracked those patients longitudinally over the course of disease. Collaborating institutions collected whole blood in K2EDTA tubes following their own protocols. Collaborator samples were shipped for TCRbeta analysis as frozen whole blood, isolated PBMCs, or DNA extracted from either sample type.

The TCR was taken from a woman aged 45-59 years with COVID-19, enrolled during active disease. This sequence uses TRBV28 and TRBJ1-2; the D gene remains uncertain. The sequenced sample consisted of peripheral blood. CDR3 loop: CASTGGRSQNYGYTF. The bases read TGTGCCAGCACCGGAGGGAGGTCGCAGAACTATGGCTACACCTTC.